What follows are 2 T cell receptor beta chains derived from one specimen sequenced in a study of T-cell reconstitution after alpha-beta-depleted transplantation in children. Library preparation (for TCRbeta) was performed with unique molecular identifiers. TCRdb analysed the PCR reads with MiXCR anew, one entry per CDR3 protein. The table lists fewer than 750,000 distinct CDR3 sequences, 20% to 25% of them singletons. The material sequenced was PBMCs, mostly from graft donor cells, taken 360 days after TCRalphabeta/CD19-depleted stem cell transplant. The receptors were gathered from a boy younger than two who had a stem cell transplant for acute myeloid leukemia, so the T cells may come from the graft donor.

The J gene is TRBJ2-2, the V gene TRBV7-9; TRBD1 matches 9 bases. The germline V gene has CDR1 SEHNR and CDR2 FQNEAQ (reference sequence). V was pared by 5 bases and J by 4 bases, with 5 bases of the junction left unmatched. CDR3 length: 15 amino acids. The CDR3: CASSRGQGSTGELFF. The CDR3 region has the DNA TGTGCCAGCAGCCGTGGACAGGGGAGCACCGGGGAGCTGTTTTTT.

This clonotype has a handful of counts. The chain is built from TRBV6-5 and TRBJ1-2, with 7 bases lining up with TRBD1. The length of the CDR3 is 15 residues. From germline, CDR1 is MNHEY and CDR2 SVGAGI. V gave up 8 bases and J gave up 8 bases; unmatched junction bases: 17. The CDR3 nucleotides are TGTGCCAGCTTGACGAAGCCGGGACAGAGGGAGGGCTACACCTTC. It yields the protein CASLTKPGQREGYTF.